This TCR beta chain was profiled in a study of T cells in Graves' hyperthyroidism and ophthalmopathy. This clonotype appeared many times. Patients showing uncontrolled infection, other autoimmune disease, pregnancy or lactation were ineligible. Diagnostic decisions used clinical symptoms, serum thyroxine and TRAb, thyroid ultrasound and orbital computed tomography. Amplified TCR beta CDR3 regions came from RNA transcripts. HTBI primers were used for first-round RT-PCR of the TCR CDR3. TCRdb reprocessed the multiplex PCR reads via MiXCR and lists one record per CDR3 protein. The sample has under 750,000 distinct CDR3 sequences, under 20% seen once. Germline V gene data show CDR1 as GTSNPN and CDR2 as SVGIG (reference sequence). With 2 bases removed from V and 8 bases from J, the gap between germline ends came to 13 bases. This CDR3 has 13 amino acids.

Input material: blood. The source is a woman between 50 and 59 years old with Graves' hyperthyroidism that later progressed to Graves' ophthalmopathy. V usage is TRBV30 and J usage is TRBJ2-1, with D perhaps matching TRBD1 (5 bases). CDR3 region: CAWSPAPGYEQFF. The CDR3 bases are TGTGCCTGGAGTCCAGCCCCAGGGTATGAGCAGTTCTTC.